This T cell receptor (beta chain) was recovered during a study of blood T cell repertoires in COVID-19. The wider study: Sources were T cells, B-cell-depleted T cells, or PBMCs; the material itself was cDNA or gDNA.

This CDR3 comprises 13 residues. V shed 1 base and J shed 6 bases, with 7 bases lying between them. Looked up from germline, CDR1 is SGHAT and CDR2 is FQNNGV. Clones were sequenced by immunoSEQ multiplex PCR, and TCRdb holds only the in-frame ones, with some missing. The sample contains just under 50,000 clones, more than 70% of which appear only once. The chain links TRBV11-2 to TRBJ1-5; D remains unclear. Sample: peripheral blood. This TCR came from a human donor in a cohort sampled during active COVID-19. CDR3 sequence reads: CASSLGPIQPQHF. The CDR3 nucleotides read TGTGCCAGCAGCTTAGGTCCCATTCAGCCCCAGCATTTT.